This TCR beta chain comes out of a study of identical twins. Findings and limits, study-wide: Out-of-frame TCR alpha sharing observed in monozygotic twins exceeded model estimates. The analysis was cross-sectional rather than longitudinal within donors.

TCRdb reprocessed the 5' RACE reads with MiXCR, giving one entry per CDR3 protein. The sample comprises 450,000 or so distinct CDR3 sequences, roughly an eighth of which are singletons, and more than 0.8% rests with the top ten. The CDR3 is 14 residues long. Trimming left V 0 bases short and J 4 bases short, with 9 bases between. Germline assignment: CDR1 GTSNPN and CDR2 SVGIG (reference sequence). Regarding this clonotype: Its specificity is not known.

A further study also used this sample, focusing on yellow fever vaccine responses in identical twins. That investigation notes: The T cell response to vaccination in identical twins was reportedly partly convergent and partly personalized.

This chain joins TRBV30 and TRBJ2-2; D is undetermined. The sequencing sample was made of CD4+ T cells sorted from blood. This sequence was found in a young woman in good health. The CDR3 nucleotides read TGTGCCTGGAGTGTATTACAGAGCACCGGGGAGCTGTTTTTT. Translating gives CAWSVLQSTGELFF.